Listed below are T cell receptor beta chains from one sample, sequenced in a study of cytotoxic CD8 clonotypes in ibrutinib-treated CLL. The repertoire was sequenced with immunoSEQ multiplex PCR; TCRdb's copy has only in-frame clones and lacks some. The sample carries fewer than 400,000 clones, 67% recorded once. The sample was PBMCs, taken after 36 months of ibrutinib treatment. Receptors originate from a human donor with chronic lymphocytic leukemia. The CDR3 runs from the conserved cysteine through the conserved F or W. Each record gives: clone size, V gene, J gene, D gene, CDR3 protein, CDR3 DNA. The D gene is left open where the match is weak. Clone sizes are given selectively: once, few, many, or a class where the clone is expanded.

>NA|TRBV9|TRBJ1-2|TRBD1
CASSAPGTVSDGYTF
TGTGCCAGCAGCGCGCCAGGGACAGTCTCAGATGGCTACACCTTC
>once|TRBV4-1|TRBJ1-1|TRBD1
CASSLRGLDTEAFF
TGCGCCAGCAGCCTCAGGGGGCTCGACACTGAAGCTTTCTTT
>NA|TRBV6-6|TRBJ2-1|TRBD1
CASTPDRGSSYNEQFF
TGTGCCAGCACCCCGGACAGGGGGAGCTCCTACAATGAGCAGTTCTTC
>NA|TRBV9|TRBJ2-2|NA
CASSGTPGENTGELFF
TGTGCCAGCAGCGGGACACCAGGGGAGAACACCGGGGAGCTGTTTTTT
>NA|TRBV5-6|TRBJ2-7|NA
CASSRRPDGEQYF
TGTGCCAGCAGCAGACGACCCGACGGGGAGCAGTACTTC
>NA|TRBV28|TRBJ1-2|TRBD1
CATFGRDRGRSGGYTF
TGTGCCACGTTTGGGCGGGACAGGGGGCGTTCGGGAGGCTACACCTTC
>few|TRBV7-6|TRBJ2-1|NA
CASSLSPRGSEQFF
TGTGCCAGCAGCTTAAGCCCTCGGGGGAGTGAGCAGTTCTTC
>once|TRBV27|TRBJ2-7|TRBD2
CASSLFWTSGRAPYEQYF
TGTGCCAGCAGTTTATTTTGGACTAGCGGGAGGGCCCCCTACGAGCAGTACTTC
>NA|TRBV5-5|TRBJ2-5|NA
CASSLWTVKTQYF
TGTGCCAGCAGCCTATGGACAGTGAAGACCCAGTACTTC
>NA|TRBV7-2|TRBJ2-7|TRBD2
CASSLSGGSSYEQYF
TGTGCCAGCAGCTTATCCGGCGGGAGCTCCTACGAGCAGTACTTC
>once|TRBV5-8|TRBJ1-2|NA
CASKTGWANYGYTF
TGTGCCAGCAAAACAGGGTGGGCTAACTATGGCTACACCTTC
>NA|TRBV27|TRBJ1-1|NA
CASGIHRSEAFF
TGTGCCAGCGGAATACACCGCTCTGAAGCTTTCTTT
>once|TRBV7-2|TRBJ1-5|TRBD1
CASSLEQTRDRGNQPQHF
TGTGCCAGCAGCTTAGAGCAAACTCGGGACAGAGGCAATCAGCCCCAGCATTTT
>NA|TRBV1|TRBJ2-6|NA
CTSSQGGSSGANVLTF
TGCACCAGCTCCCAGGGGGGCAGCTCTGGGGCCAACGTCCTGACTTTC
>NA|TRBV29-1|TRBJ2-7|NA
CSVVGGARYEQYF
TGCAGCGTTGTTGGGGGGGCGAGATACGAGCAGTACTTC
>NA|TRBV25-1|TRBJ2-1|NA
CASNGAGRQYNEQFF
TGTGCCAGCAATGGCGCAGGGCGTCAGTACAATGAGCAGTTCTTC
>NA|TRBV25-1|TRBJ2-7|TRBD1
CASSETTGWDEQYF
TGTGCCAGCAGTGAAACGACAGGGTGGGACGAGCAGTACTTC
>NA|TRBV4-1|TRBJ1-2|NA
CASSHGALRNNYGYTF
TGCGCCAGCAGCCATGGCGCACTGCGGAATAACTATGGCTACACCTTC
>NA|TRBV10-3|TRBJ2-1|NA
CAISVGRSYNEQFF
TGTGCCATCAGTGTGGGGCGGAGTTACAATGAGCAGTTCTTC
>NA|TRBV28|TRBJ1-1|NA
CASSPGLGGYTEAFF
TGTGCCAGCAGCCCCGGTCTGGGGGGGTACACTGAAGCTTTCTTT
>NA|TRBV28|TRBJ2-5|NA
CACTGTSETQYF
TGTGCCTGCACCGGGACAAGTGAGACCCAGTACTTC
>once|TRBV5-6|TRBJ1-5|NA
CASSSGIWSNQPQHF
TGTGCCAGCAGCTCCGGCATTTGGAGCAATCAGCCCCAGCATTTT
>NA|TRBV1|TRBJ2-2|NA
CTSSYRGELFF
TGCACCAGCAGCTACCGTGGGGAGCTGTTTTTT
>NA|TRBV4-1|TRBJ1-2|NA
CASSPGRGRDYGYTF
TGCGCCAGCAGCCCCGGGCGCGGCAGAGACTATGGCTACACCTTC
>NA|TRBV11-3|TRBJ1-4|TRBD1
CASSSIYRGANEKLFF
TGTGCCAGCAGCTCAATTTACAGGGGCGCTAATGAAAAACTGTTTTTT
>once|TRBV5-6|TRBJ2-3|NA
CASSPADRTDTQYF
TGTGCCAGCAGCCCGGCGGACCGCACAGATACGCAGTATTTT